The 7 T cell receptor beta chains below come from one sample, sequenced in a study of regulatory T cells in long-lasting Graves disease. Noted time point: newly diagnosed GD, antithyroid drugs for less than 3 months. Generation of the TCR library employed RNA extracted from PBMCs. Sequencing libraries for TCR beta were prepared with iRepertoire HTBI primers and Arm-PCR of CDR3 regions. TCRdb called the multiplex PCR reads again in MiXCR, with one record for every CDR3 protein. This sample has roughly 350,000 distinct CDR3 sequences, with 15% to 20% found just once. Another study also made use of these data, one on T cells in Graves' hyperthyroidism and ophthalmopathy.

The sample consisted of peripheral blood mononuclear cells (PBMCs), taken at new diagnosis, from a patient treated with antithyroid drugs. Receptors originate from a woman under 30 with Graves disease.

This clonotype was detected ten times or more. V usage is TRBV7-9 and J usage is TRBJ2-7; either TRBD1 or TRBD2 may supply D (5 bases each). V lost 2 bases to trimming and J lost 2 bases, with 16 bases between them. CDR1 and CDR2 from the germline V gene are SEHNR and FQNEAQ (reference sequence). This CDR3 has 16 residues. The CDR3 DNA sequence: TGTGCCAGCAGCTTAATCGAGGGGAGCACGCCCTACGAGCAGTACTTC. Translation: CASSLIEGSTPYEQYF.

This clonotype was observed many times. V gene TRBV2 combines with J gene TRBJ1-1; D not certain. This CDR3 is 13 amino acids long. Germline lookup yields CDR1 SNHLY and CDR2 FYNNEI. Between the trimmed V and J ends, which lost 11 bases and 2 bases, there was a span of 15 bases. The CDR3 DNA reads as TGTGCCCGATCGCGAGCGGGAAACACTGAAGCTTTCTTT. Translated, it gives CARSRAGNTEAFF.

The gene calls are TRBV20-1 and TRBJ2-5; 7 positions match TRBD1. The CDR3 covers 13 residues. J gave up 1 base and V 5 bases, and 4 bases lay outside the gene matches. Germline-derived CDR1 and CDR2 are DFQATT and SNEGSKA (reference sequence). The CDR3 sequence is CSAARDSQETQYF. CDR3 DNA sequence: TGCAGTGCTGCCAGGGACAGCCAAGAGACCCAGTACTTC.

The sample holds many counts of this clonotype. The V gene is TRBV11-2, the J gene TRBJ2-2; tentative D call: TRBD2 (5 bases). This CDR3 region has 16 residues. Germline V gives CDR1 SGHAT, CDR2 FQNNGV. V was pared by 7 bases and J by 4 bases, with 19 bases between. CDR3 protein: CASNPGGGLPTGELFF. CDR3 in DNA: TGTGCCAGCAACCCAGGCGGAGGACTCCCCACCGGGGAGCTGTTTTTT.

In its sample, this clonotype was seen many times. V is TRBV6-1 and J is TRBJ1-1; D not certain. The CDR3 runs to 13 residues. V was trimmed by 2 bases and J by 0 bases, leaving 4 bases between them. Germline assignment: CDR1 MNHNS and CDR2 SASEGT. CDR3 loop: CASSEKVNTEAFF. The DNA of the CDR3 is TGTGCCAGCAGTGAAAAGGTGAACACTGAAGCTTTCTTT.

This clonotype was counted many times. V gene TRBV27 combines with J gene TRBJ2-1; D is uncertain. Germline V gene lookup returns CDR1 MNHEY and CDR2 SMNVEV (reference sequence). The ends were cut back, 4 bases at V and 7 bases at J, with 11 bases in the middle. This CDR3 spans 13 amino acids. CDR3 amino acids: CASSSYRSNEQFF. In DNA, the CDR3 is TGTGCCAGCAGTTCCTATCGTAGTAATGAGCAGTTCTTC.

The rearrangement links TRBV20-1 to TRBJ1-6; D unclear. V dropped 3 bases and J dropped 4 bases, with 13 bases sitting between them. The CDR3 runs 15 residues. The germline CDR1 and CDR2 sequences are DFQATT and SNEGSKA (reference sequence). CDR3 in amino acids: CSASGPMRYNSPLHF. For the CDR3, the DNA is TGCAGTGCTAGCGGGCCTATGAGATATAATTCACCCCTCCACTTT.